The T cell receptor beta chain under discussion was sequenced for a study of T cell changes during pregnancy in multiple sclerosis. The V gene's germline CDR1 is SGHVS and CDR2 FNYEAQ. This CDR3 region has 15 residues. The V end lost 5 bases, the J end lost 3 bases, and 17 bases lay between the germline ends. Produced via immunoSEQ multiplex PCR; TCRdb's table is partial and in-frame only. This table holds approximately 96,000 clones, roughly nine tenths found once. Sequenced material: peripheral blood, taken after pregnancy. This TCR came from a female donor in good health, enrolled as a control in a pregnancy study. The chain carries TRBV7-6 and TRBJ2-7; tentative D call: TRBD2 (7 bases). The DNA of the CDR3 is TGTGCCAGCAGCGCTATTAGGGGGGAGGGCTACGAGCAGTACTTC. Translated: CASSAIRGEGYEQYF.